The entry below describes one T cell receptor (beta chain). Its cognate antigen is unknown. The table came from immunoSEQ multiplex PCR; TCRdb's copy has only in-frame clones and leaves some out. Among some 170,000 clones listed, just under 90% were seen once. The ends lost 4 bases at V and 2 bases at J; junction bases unmatched: 5. CDR1 and CDR2 from the germline V gene are MNHEY and SMNVEV (reference sequence). This CDR3 comprises 14 residues. This record comes from a study of T cell responses to AZD1222 COVID-19 vaccine. Study observations and caveats: An increase in Spike-specific TCR breadth and depth was observed after two AZD1222 doses. Only after the peak T cell response were repertoires sampled. A reported finding is that nearly half of spike-specific TCRs target unmutated variant regions. Clonal diversity was possibly underestimated, and the donors were mostly white British, with more females.

The J gene is TRBJ2-7, the V gene TRBV27; TRBD1 aligns across 7 bases. The TCR sequence derives from an adult who received the MenACWY meningococcal vaccine as a control. The specimen comprised peripheral blood, sampled 28 days after the second dose of the MenACWY control vaccine. CDR3 sequence: CASSYRGDTYEQYF. CDR3 nucleotides: TGTGCCAGCAGTTACAGGGGCGATACCTACGAGCAGTACTTC.